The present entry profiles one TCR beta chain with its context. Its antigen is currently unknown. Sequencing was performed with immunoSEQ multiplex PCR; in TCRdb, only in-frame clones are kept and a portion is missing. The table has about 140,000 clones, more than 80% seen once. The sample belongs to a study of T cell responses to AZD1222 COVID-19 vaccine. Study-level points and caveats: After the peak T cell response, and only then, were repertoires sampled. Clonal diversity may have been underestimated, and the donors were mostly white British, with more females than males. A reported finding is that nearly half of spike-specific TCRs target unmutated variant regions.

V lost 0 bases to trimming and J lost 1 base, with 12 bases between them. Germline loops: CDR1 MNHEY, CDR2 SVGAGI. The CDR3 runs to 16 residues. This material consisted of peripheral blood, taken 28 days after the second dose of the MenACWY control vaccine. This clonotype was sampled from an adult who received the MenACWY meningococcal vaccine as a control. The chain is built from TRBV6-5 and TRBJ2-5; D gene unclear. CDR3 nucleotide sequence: TGTGCCAGCAGTTACTCGACGTCGGCAGGCCAAGAGACCCAGTACTTC. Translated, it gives CASSYSTSAGQETQYF.